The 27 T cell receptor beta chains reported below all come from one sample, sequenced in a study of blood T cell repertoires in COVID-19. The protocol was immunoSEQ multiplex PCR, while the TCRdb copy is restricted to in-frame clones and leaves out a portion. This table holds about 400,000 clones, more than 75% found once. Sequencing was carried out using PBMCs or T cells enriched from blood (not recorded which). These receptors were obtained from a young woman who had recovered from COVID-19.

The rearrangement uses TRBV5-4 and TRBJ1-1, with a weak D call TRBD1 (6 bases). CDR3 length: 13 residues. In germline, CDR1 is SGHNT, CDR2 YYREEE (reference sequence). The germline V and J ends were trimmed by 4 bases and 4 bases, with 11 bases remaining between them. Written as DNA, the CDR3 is TGTGCCAGCAGCCCCCAGGGGACCACTGAAGCTTTCTTT. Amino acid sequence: CASSPQGTTEAFF.

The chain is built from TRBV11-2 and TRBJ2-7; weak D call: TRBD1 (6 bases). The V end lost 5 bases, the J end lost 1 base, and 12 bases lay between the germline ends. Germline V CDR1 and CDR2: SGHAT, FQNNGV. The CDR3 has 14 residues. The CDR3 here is CASSQGIGSYEQYF. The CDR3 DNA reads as TGTGCCAGCAGCCAGGGGATTGGTTCCTACGAGCAGTACTTC. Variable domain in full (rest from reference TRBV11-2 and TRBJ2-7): EAGVAQSPRYKIIEKRQSVAFWCNPISGHATLYWYQQILGQGPKLLIQFQNNGVVDDSQLPKDRFSAERLKGVDSTLKIQPAKLEDSAVYLCASSQGIGSYEQYFGPGTRLTVT.

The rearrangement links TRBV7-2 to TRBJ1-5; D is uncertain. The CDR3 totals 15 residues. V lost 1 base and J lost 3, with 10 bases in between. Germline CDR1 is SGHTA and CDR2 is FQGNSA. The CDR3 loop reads CASSLVSWSNQPQHF. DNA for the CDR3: TGTGCCAGCAGCTTAGTTAGCTGGTCCAATCAGCCCCAGCATTTT.

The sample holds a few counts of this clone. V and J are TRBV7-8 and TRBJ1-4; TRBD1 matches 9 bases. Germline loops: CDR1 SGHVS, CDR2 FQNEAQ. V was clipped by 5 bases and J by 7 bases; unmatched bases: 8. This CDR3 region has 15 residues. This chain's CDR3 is CASSLGTGNSEKLFF. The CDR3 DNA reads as TGTGCCAGCAGCCTCGGGACAGGGAATTCTGAAAAACTGTTTTTT.

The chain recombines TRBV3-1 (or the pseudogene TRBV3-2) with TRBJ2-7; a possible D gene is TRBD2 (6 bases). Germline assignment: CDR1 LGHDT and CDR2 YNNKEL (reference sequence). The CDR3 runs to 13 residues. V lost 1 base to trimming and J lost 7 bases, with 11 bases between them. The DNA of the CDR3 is TGTGCCAGCAGCCAAGCGGGAGAAGGTGAGCAGTACTTC. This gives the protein CASSQAGEGEQYF.

CDR3 in amino acids: CASSPEVVLFYEQYF. For the CDR3, the DNA is TGTGCCAGCAGCCCAGAGGTAGTCCTTTTCTACGAGCAGTACTTC. The V call is TRBV5-5, the J call TRBJ2-7; no firm D call. Germline-derived CDR1 and CDR2 are SGHKS and YYEKEE (reference sequence). Deletions cut 4 bases from V and 3 bases from J, with 17 bases between. The CDR3 extends over 15 amino acids.

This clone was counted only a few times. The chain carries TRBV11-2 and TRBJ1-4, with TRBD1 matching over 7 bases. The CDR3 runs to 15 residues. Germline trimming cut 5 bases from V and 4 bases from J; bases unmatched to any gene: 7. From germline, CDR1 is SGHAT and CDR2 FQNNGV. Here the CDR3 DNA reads TGTGCCAGCAGCCCTCGGACAGGACTTAATGAAAAACTGTTTTTT. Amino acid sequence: CASSPRTGLNEKLFF.

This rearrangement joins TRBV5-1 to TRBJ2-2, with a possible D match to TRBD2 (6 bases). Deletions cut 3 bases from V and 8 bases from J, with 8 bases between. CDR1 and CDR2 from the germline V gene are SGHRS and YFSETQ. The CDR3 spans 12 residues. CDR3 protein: CASSWGEGELFF. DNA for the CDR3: TGCGCCAGCAGCTGGGGGGAAGGGGAGCTGTTTTTT.

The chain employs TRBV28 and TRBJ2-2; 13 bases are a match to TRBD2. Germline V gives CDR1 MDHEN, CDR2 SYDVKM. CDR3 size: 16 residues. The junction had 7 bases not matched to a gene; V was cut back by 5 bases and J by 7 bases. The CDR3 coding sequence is TGTGCCAGCAGTAAAACGGGACTAGCGGGAATCGGGGAGCTGTTTTTT. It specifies CASSKTGLAGIGELFF. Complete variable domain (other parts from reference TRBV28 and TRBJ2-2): DVKVTQSSRYLVKRTGEKVFLECVQDMDHENMFWYRQDPGLGLRLIYFSYDVKMKEKGDIPEGYSVSREKKERFSLILESASTNQTSMYLCASSKTGLAGIGELFFGEGSRLTVL.

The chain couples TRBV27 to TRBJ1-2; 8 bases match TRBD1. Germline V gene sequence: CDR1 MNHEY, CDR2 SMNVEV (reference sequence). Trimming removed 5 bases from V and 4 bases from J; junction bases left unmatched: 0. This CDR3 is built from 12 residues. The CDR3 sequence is CASSTGGYGYTF. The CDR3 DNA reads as TGTGCCAGCAGTACAGGGGGCTATGGCTACACCTTC.

CDR3 amino acids: CASSLGVLWLAKDNEQFF. The CDR3 region has the DNA TGTGCCAGCAGCTTAGGGGTTCTGTGGCTAGCGAAGGACAATGAGCAGTTCTTC. The chain couples TRBV7-9 to TRBJ2-1; D might be TRBD2 (6 bases). Trimming took off 1 base at V and 5 bases at J, with 21 bases between the two ends. The CDR3 sequence is 18 residues long. Germline CDR1 reads SEHNR; CDR2 reads FQNEAQ (reference sequence). Complete variable domain (other parts from reference TRBV7-9 and TRBJ2-1): DTGVSQNPRHKITKRGQNVTFRCDPISEHNRLYWYRQTLGQGPEFLTYFQNEAQLEKSRLLSDRFSAERPKGSFSTLEIQRTEQGDSAMYLCASSLGVLWLAKDNEQFFGPGTRLTVL.

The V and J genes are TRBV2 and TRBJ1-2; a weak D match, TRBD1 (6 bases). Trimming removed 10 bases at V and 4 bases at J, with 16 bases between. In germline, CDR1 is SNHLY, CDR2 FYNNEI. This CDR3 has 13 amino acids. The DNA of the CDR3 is TGTGCCAACACCCCACAGGGCGGCTATGGCTACACCTTC. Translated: CANTPQGGYGYTF.

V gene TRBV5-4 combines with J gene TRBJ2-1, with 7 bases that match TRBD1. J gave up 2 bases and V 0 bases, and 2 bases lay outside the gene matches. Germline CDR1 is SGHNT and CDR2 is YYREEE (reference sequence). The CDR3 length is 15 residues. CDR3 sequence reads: CASSLGGQTYNEQFF. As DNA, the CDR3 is TGTGCCAGCAGCTTGGGGGGACAGACCTACAATGAGCAGTTCTTC.

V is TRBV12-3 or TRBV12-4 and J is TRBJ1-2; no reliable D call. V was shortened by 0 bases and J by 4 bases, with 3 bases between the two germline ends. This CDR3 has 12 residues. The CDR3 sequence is CASSLAGYGYTF. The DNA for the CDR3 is TGTGCCAGCAGTTTAGCCGGCTATGGCTACACCTTC.

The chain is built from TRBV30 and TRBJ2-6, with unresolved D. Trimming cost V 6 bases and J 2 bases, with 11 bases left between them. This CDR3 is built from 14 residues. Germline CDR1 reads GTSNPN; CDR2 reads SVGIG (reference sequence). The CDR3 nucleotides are TGTGCCTGTGGCAGAGGCCCTGGGGCCAACGTCCTGACTTTC. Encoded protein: CACGRGPGANVLTF.

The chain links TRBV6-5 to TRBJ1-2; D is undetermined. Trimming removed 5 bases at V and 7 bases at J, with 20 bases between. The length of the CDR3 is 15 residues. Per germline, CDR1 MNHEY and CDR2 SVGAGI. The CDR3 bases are TGTGCCAGCAGTCCTCTTGGCCTTATGAGGAGTGGCTACACCTTC. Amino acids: CASSPLGLMRSGYTF.

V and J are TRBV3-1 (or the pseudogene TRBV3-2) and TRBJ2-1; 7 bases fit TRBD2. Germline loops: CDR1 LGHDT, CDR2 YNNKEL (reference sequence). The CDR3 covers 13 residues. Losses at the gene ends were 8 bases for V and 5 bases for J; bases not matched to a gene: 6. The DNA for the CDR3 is TGTGCCAGCCTTGGGACTACAAACAATGAGCAGTTCTTC. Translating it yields CASLGTTNNEQFF.

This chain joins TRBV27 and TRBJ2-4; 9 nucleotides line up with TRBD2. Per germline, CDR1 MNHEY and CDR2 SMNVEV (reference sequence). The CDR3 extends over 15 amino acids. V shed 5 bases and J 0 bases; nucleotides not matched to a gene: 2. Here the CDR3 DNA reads TGTGCCAGCAGTCCACTAGCGGGAGCCAAAAACATTCAGTACTTC. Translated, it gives CASSPLAGAKNIQYF.

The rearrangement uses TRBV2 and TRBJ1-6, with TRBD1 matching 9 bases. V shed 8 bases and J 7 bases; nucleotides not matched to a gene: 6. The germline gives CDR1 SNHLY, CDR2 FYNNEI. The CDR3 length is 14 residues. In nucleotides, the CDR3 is TGTGCCAGCCTACAGGGGGCGCAGAATTCACCCCTCCACTTT. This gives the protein CASLQGAQNSPLHF.

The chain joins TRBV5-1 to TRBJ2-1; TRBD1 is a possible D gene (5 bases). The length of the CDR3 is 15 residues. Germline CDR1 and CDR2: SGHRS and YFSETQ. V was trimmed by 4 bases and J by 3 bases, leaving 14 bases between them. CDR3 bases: TGCGCCAGCAGCGACTCAGGGATCAGCTACAATGAGCAGTTCTTC. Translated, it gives CASSDSGISYNEQFF.

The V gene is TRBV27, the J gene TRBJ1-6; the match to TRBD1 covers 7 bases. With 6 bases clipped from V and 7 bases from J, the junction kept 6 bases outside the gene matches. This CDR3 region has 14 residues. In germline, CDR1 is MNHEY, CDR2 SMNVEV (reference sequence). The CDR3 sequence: CASRKGALNSPLHF. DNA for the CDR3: TGTGCCAGCAGGAAGGGGGCCCTCAATTCACCCCTCCACTTT.

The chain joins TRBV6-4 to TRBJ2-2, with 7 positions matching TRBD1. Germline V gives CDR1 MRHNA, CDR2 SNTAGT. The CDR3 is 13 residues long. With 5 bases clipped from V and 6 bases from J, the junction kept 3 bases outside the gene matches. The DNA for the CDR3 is TGTGCCAGCAGTCCACAGGGGTCCGGGGAGCTGTTTTTT. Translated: CASSPQGSGELFF.

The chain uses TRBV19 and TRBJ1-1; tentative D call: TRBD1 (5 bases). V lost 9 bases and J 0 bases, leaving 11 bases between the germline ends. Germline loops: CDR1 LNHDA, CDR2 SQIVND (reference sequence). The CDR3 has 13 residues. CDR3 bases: TGTGCCAGCACCGGGACTGTGAACACTGAAGCTTTCTTT. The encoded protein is CASTGTVNTEAFF.

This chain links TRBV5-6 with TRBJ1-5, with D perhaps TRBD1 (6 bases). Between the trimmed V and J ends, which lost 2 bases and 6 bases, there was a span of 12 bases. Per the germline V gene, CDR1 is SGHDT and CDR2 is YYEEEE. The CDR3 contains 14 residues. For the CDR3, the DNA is TGTGCCAGCAGCTTCGGCAGGGGAGTTCAGCCCCAGCATTTT. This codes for CASSFGRGVQPQHF.

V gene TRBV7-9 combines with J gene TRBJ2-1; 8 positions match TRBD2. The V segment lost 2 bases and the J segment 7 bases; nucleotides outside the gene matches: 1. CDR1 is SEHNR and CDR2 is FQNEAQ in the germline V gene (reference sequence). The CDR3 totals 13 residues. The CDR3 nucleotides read TGTGCCAGCAGCTTATCGGGGGGGAATGAGCAGTTCTTC. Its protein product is CASSLSGGNEQFF.

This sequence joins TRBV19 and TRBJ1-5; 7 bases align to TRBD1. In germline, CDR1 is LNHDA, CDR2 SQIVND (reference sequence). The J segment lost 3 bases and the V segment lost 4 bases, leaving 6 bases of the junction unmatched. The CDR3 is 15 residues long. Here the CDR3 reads CASSTRQGSNQPQHF. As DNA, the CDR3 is TGTGCCAGTAGTACCCGACAGGGCTCCAATCAGCCCCAGCATTTT.

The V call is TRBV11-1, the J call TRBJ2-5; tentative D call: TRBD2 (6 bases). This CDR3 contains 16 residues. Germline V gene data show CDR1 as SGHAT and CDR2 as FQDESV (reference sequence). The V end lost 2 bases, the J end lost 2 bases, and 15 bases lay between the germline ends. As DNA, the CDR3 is TGTGCCAGCAGCTTAAGTAGCGGCACTAGACAAGAGACCCAGTACTTC. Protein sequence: CASSLSSGTRQETQYF.